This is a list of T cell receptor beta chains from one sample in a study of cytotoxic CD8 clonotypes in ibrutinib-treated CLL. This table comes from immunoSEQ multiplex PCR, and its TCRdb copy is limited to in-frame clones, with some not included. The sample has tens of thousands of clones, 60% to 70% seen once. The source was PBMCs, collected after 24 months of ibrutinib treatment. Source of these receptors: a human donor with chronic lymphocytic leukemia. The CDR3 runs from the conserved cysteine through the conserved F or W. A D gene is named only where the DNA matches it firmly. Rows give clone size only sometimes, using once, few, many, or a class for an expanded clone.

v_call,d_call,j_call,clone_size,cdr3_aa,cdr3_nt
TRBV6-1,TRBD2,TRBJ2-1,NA,CASGASGRHNEQFF,TGTGCCAGCGGGGCTAGCGGTCGCCACAATGAGCAGTTCTTC
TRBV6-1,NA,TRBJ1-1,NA,CASSERVNTEAFF,TGTGCCAGCAGTGAAAGGGTAAACACTGAAGCTTTCTTT
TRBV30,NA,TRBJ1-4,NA,CAWNHGNEKLFF,TGTGCCTGGAATCACGGTAATGAAAAACTGTTTTTT
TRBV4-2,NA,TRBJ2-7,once,CASSQDNPGFAPYEQYF,TGTGCCAGCAGCCAAGATAACCCGGGCTTCGCTCCATACGAGCAGTACTTC
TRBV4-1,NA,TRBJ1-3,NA,CASSQDPFTGQRGNTIYF,TGCGCCAGCAGCCAAGACCCCTTCACAGGGCAGCGAGGAAACACCATATATTTT
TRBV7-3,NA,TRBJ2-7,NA,CASSPPTAPYEQYF,TGTGCCAGCAGCCCCCCGACAGCACCCTACGAGCAGTACTTC
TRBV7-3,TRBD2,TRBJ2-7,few,CASSSGLASEQYF,TGTGCCAGCAGCTCGGGACTAGCCAGCGAGCAGTACTTC
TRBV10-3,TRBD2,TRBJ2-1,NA,CAISLAGGGNEQFF,TGTGCCATCAGTCTAGCGGGGGGTGGCAATGAGCAGTTCTTC
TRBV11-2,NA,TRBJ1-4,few,CASSLGGAEKLFF,TGTGCCAGCAGCTTAGGGGGTGCTGAAAAACTGTTTTTT
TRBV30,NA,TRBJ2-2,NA,CAYSENTGELFF,TGTGCCTATTCGGAAAACACCGGGGAGCTGTTTTTT
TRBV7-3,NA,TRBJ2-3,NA,CASSLSGGWTQYF,TGTGCCAGCAGCCTATCAGGAGGTTGGACGCAGTATTTT
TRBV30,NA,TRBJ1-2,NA,CAWSKLQRSYGYTF,TGTGCCTGGAGTAAACTCCAACGAAGCTATGGCTACACCTTC
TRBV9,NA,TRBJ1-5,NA,CASSRDPSNQPQHF,TGTGCCAGCAGCAGGGACCCCAGCAATCAGCCCCAGCATTTT
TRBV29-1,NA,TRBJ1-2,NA,CSVKGAPPNYGYTF,TGCAGCGTTAAAGGGGCCCCACCTAACTATGGCTACACCTTC
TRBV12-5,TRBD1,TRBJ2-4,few,CASGSRDRLSQNIQYF,TGTGCTAGTGGTTCCCGGGACAGACTCTCCCAAAACATTCAGTACTTC
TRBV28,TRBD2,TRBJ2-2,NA,CASSLSLAGGMSGELFF,TGTGCCAGCAGTTTAAGTCTAGCGGGAGGAATGTCCGGGGAGCTGTTTTTT
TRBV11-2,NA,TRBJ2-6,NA,CASSLFAASGANVLTF,TGTGCCAGCAGCTTATTCGCGGCGTCTGGGGCCAACGTCCTGACTTTC
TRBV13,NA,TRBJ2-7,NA,CASSFGQPSEQYF,TGTGCCAGCAGCTTTGGACAGCCGAGCGAGCAGTACTTC
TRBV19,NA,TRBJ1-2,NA,CASSIATVYNYGYTF,TGTGCCAGTAGTATAGCAACGGTTTACAACTATGGCTACACCTTC
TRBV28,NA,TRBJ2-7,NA,CASRWGTSYEQYF,TGTGCCAGTCGCTGGGGGACCTCCTACGAGCAGTACTTC
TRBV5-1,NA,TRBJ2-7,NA,CASSLREGTYEQYF,TGCGCCAGCAGCTTACGGGAAGGCACCTACGAGCAGTACTTC
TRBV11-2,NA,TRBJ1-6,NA,CASSFGATHYNSPLHF,TGTGCCAGCAGCTTTGGGGCGACACATTATAATTCACCCCTCCACTTT
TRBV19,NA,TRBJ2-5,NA,CASSIGPSGETQYF,TGTGCCAGTAGTATAGGTCCCAGTGGAGAGACCCAGTACTTC
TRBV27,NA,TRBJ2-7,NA,CASSHPAGAGEQYF,TGTGCCAGCAGTCACCCGGCGGGGGCAGGGGAGCAGTACTTC
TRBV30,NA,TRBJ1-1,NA,CAWSGGRNTEAFF,TGTGCCTGGAGCGGAGGTCGGAACACTGAAGCTTTCTTT
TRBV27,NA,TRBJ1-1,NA,CASSLSGTTTEAFF,TGTGCCAGCAGTTTGTCCGGGACGACCACTGAAGCTTTCTTT
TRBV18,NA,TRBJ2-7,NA,CASSLRVQEEQYF,TGTGCCAGCTCACTTAGAGTACAAGAAGAGCAGTACTTC
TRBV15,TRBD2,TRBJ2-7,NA,CATSRETSGSSEQYF,TGTGCCACCAGCAGAGAGACTAGCGGGAGTAGCGAGCAGTACTTC
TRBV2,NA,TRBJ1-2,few,CASSQDSSYGYTF,TGTGCCAGCAGCCAGGACAGCTCCTATGGCTACACCTTC
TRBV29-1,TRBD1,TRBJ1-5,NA,CSVGGRGGNQPQHF,TGCAGCGTCGGAGGCAGGGGGGGCAATCAGCCCCAGCATTTT
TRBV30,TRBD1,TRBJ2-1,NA,CAWSSDRGYLNEQFF,TGTGCCTGGAGTTCCGACAGGGGTTATTTGAATGAGCAGTTCTTC
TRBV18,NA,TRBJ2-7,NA,CASSPGSGSLYEQYF,TGTGCCAGCTCACCCGGCTCTGGCTCGCTCTACGAGCAGTACTTC
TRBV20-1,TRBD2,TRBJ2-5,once,CGGRARETQYF,TGTGGCGGGAGGGCCCGGGAGACCCAGTACTTC
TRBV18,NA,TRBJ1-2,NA,CASSHRAEYGYTF,TGTGCCAGCTCACACCGAGCTGAGTATGGCTACACCTTC
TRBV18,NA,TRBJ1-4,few,CASSPQAVDNEKLFF,TGTGCCAGCTCACCACAGGCGGTCGATAATGAAAAACTGTTTTTT
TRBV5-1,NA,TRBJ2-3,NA,CASSITARTASTDTQYF,TGCGCCAGCAGCATAACGGCCCGGACGGCTAGCACAGATACGCAGTATTTT
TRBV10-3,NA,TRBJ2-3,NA,CAISNTDTQYF,TGTGCCATCAGTAACACAGATACGCAGTATTTT
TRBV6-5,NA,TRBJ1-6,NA,CASRPSGRNNSPLHF,TGTGCCAGCAGGCCCTCGGGACGGAATAATTCACCCCTCCACTTT
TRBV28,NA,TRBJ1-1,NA,CASRERQEAFF,TGTGCCAGCAGGGAAAGACAGGAAGCTTTCTTT
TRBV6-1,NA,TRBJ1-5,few,CASNFQNQPQHF,TGTGCCAGCAACTTCCAGAATCAGCCCCAGCATTTT
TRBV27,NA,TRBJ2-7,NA,CASSPLFDSILYEQYF,TGTGCCAGCAGTCCACTCTTTGACAGTATTCTCTACGAGCAGTACTTC